The 2 T cell receptor beta chains given below trace back to one sample, sequenced in a study of Graves' ophthalmopathy and Graves' hyperthyroidism. Amplification of TCR beta CDR3 regions used RNA transcripts. Second-round multiplex PCR followed a first-round RT-PCR using HTBI primers. Each CDR3 protein gets one entry after TCRdb re-called the multiplex PCR reads with MiXCR. Of about 380,000 distinct CDR3 sequences in the sample, 15% are singletons; the top ten hold about 7.3%. Sequenced sample: peripheral blood. The receptor set was obtained from a woman under 30 with stable Graves' hyperthyroidism.

As to this clonotype: This clone may be a read error of a much larger clone one base away. CDR3 protein: CSTRWTPRGEQYF. The CDR3 coding sequence is TGCAGTACTAGGTGGACTCCTAGGGGGGAGCAGTACTTC. The chain recombines TRBV20-1 with TRBJ2-7; D is possibly TRBD1 (6 bases). Germline V CDR1 and CDR2: DFQATT, SNEGSKA (reference sequence). CDR3 length: 13 residues.

Only a few counts were recorded for this clonotype. Just one base apart from a much larger clone, this may be a read error. The V call is TRBV20-1, the J call TRBJ1-2; D ambiguous. CDR1 is DFQATT, CDR2 SNEGSKA, per germline (reference sequence). Deletions cut 6 bases from V and 5 bases from J, with 10 bases between. CDR3 length: 11 residues. The CDR3 spells CSAFGGYGYTF. DNA for the CDR3: TGCAGTGCCTTTGGCGGGTATGGCTACACCTTC.